What follows describes a single T cell receptor (beta chain). This specimen belongs to a study of cytotoxic CD8 clonotypes in ibrutinib-treated CLL. The assay was immunoSEQ multiplex PCR, and TCRdb's table has in-frame clones only and misses some. The data contain tens of thousands of clones, 49% of them singletons. V lost 1 base and J lost 1; bases outside the gene matches: 2. The V gene's germline CDR1 is GTSNPN and CDR2 SVGIG (reference sequence). There are 15 residues in the CDR3. The V and J genes are TRBV30 and TRBJ2-5; 11 nucleotides align to TRBD2. Source: PBMCs, taken before ibrutinib treatment. The TCR sequence derives from a human donor with chronic lymphocytic leukemia. CDR3 nucleotide sequence: TGTGCCTGGAGTGCTAGCGGGGGGTCCCAAGAGACCCAGTACTTC. It yields the protein CAWSASGGSQETQYF.